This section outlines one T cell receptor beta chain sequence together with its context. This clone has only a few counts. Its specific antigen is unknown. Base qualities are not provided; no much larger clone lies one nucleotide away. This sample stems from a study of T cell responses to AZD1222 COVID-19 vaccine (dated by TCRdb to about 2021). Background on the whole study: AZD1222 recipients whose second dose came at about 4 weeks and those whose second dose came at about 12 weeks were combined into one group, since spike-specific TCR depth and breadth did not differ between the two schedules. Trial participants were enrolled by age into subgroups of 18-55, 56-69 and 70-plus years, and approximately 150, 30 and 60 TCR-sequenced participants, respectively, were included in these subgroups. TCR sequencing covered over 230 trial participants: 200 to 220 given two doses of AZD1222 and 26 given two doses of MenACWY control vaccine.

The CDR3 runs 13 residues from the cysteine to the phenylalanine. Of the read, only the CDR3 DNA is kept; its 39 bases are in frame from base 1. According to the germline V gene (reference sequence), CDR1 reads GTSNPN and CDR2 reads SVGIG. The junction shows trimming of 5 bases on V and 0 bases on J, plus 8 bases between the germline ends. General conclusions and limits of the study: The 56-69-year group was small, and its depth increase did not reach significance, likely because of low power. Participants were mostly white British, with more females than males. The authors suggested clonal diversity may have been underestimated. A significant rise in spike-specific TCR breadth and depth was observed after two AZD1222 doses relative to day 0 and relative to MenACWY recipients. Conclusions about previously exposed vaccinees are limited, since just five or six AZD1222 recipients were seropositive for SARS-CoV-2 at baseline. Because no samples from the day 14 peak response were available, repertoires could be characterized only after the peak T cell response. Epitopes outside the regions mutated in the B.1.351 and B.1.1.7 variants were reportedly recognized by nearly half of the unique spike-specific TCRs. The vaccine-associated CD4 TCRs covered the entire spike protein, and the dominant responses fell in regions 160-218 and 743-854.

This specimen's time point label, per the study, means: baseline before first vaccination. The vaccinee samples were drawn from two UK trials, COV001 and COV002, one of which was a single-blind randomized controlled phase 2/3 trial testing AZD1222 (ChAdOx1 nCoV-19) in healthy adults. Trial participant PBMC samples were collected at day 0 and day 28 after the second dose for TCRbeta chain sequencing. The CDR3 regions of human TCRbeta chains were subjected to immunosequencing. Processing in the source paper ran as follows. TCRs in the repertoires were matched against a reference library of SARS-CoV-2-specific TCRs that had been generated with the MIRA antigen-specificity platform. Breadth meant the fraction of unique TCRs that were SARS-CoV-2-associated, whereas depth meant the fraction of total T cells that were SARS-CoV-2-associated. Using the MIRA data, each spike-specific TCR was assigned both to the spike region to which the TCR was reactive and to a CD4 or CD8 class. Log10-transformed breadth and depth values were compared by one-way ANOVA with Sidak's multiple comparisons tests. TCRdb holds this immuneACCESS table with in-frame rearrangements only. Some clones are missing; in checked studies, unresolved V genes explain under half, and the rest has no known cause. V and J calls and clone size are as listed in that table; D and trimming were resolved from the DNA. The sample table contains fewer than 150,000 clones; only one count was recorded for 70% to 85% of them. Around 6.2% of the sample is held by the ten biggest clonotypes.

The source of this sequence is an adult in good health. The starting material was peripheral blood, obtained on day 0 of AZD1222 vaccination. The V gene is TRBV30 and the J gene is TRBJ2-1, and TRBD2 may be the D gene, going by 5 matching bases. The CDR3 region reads CAWSGSSYNEQFF. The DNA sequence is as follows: TGTGCCTGGTCGGGGAGCTCCTACAATGAGCAGTTCTTC.